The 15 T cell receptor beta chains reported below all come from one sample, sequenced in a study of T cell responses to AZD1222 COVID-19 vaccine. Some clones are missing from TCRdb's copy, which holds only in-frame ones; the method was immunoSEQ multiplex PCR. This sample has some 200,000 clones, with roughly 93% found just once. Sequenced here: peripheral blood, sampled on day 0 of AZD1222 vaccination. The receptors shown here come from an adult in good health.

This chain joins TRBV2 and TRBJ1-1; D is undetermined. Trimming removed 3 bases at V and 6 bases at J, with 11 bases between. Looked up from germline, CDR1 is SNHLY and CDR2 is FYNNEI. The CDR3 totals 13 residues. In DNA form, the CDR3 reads TGTGCCAGCAGTGAGCGGAGGTTCCCTGAAGCTTTCTTT. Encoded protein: CASSERRFPEAFF.

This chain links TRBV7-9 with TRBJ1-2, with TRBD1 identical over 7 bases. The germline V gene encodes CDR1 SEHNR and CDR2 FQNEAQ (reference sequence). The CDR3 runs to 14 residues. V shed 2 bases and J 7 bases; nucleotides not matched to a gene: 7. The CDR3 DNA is TGTGCCAGCAGCTTAAGTTATTACAGGGGTGGCTACACCTTC. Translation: CASSLSYYRGGYTF.

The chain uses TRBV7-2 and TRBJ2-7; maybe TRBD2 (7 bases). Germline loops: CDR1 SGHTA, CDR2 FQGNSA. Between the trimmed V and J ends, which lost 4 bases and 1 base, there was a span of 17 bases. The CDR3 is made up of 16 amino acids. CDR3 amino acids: CASSSRPRGGSYEQYF. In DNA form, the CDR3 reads TGTGCCAGCAGCTCTCGGCCCAGGGGAGGGTCCTACGAGCAGTACTTC.

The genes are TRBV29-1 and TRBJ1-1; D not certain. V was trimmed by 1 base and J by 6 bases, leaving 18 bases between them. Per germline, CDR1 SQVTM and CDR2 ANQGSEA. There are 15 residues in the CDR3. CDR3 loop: CSVEGGEGLRPEAFF. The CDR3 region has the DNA TGCAGCGTTGAAGGCGGGGAAGGACTCCGACCTGAAGCTTTCTTT.

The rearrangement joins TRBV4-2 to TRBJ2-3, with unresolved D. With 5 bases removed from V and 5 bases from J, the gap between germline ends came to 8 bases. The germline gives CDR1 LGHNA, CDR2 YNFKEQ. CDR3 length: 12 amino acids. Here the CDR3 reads CASSVVGDTQYF. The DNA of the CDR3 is TGTGCCAGCAGCGTGGTCGGAGATACGCAGTATTTT.

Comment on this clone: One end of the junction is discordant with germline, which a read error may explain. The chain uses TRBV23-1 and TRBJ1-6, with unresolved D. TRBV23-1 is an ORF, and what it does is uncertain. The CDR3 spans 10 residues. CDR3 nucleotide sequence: TGCGCCCCTTATACTTCACCCCTCCACTTT. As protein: CAPYTSPLHF.

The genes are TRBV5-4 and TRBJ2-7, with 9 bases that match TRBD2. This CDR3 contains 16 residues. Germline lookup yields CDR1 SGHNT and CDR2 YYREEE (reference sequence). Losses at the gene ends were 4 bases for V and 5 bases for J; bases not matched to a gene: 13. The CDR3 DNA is TGTGCCAGCAGCGCGGCGGGGGGGAGGATGGGCAACGAGCAGTACTTC. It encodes CASSAAGGRMGNEQYF. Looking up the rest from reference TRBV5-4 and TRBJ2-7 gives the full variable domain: ETGVTQSPTHLIKTRGQQVTLRCSSQSGHNTVSWYQQALGQGPQFIFQYYREEENGRGNFPPRFSGLQFPNYSSELNVNALELDDSALYLCASSAAGGRMGNEQYFGPGTRLTVT.

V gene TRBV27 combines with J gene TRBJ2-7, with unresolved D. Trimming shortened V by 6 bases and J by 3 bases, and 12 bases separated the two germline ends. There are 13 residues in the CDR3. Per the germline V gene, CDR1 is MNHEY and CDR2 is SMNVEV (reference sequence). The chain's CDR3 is CASRSPLLYEQYF. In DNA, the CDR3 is TGTGCCAGCAGGTCCCCACTGCTCTACGAGCAGTACTTC.

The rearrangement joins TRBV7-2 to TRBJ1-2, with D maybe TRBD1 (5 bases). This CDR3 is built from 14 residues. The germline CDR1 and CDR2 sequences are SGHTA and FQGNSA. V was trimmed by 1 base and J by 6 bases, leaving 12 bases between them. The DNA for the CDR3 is TGTGCCAGCAGCTTAGGTCGCTGGGGGGATGGCTACACCTTC. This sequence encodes CASSLGRWGDGYTF.

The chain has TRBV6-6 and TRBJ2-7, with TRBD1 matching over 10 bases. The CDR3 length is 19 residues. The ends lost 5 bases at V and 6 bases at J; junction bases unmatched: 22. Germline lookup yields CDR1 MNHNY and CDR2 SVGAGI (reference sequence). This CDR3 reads CASSHRRGSGTGAIFEQYF. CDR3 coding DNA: TGTGCCAGCAGTCATCGAAGGGGCTCCGGGACAGGGGCTATATTCGAGCAGTACTTC.

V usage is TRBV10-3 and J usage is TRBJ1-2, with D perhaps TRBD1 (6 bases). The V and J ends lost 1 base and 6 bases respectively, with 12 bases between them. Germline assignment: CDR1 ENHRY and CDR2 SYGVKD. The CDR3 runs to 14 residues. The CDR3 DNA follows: TGTGCCATCAGTGAGTGGGGGCAGGAAAATGGCTACACCTTC. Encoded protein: CAISEWGQENGYTF.

The CDR3 nucleotides read TGTGCCAGCAGCTACACTCAGGGGAGAGCTTTCTTT. It yields the protein CASSYTQGRAFF. The chain employs TRBV12-3 or TRBV12-4 and TRBJ1-1, with a possible D match to TRBD1 (6 bases). The V and J ends lost 6 bases and 10 bases respectively, with 15 bases between them. This CDR3 comprises 12 residues.

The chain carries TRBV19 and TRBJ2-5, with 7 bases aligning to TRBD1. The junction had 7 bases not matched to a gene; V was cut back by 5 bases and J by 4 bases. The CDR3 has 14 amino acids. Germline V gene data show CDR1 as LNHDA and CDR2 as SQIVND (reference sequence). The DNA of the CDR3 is TGTGCCAGTAGTCCACACAGGGGTCTAGAGACCCAGTACTTC. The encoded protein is CASSPHRGLETQYF.

The CDR3 region has the DNA TGTGCCAGCAGCTTCAGCGGACAGTATAGCAATCAGCCCCAGCATTTT. This sequence encodes CASSFSGQYSNQPQHF. This chain connects TRBV11-2 to TRBJ1-5, with D possibly matching TRBD1 (6 bases). Germline CDR1 SGHAT, CDR2 FQNNGV. V was clipped by 3 bases and J by 0 bases, with 12 bases between them. The CDR3 has 16 amino acids.

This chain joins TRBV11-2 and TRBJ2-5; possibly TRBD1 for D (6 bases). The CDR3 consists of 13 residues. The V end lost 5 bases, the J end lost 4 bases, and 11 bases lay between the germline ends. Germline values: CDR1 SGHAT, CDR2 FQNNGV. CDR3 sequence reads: CASSLGQRETQYF. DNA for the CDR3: TGTGCCAGCAGCCTGGGACAACGAGAGACCCAGTACTTC.